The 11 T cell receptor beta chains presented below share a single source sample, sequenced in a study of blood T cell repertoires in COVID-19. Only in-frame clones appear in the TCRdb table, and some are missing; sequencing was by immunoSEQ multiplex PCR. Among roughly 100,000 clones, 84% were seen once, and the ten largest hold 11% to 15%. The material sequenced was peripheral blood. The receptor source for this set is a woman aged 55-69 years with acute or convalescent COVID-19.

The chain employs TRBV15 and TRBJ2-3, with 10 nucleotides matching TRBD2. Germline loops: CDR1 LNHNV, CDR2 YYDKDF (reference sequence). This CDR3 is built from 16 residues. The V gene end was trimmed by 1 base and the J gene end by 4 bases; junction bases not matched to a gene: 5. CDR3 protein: CATSRGGTSDADTQYF. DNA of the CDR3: TGTGCCACCAGCAGAGGGGGGACTAGCGACGCAGATACGCAGTATTTT.

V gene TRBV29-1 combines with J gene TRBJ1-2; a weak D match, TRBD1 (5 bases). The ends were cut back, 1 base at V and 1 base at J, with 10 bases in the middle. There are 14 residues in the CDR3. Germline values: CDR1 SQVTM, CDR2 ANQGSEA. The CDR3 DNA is TGCAGCGTTGAAGGGGCAGGGATTAACTATGGCTACACCTTC. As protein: CSVEGAGINYGYTF. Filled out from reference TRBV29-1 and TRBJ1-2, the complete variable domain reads SAVISQKPSRDICQRGTSLTIQCQVDSQVTMMFWYRQQPGQSLTLIATANQGSEATYESGFVIDKFPISRPNLTFSTLTVSNMSPEDSSIYLCSVEGAGINYGYTFGSGTRLTVV.

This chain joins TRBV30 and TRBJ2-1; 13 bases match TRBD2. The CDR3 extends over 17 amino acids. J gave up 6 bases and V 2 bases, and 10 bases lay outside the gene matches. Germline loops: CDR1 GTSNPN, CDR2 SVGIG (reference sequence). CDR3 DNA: TGTGCCTGGAGTCGAGAGGTTACTAGCGGGAGGGCCAATGAGCAGTTCTTC. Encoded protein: CAWSREVTSGRANEQFF.

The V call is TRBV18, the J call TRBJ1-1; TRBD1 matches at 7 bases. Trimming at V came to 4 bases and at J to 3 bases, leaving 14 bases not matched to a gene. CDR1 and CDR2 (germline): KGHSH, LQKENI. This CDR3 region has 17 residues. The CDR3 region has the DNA TGTGCCAGCTCACAAGGGGGCGCCGGGTGGGTGGACACTGAAGCTTTCTTT. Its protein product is CASSQGGAGWVDTEAFF.

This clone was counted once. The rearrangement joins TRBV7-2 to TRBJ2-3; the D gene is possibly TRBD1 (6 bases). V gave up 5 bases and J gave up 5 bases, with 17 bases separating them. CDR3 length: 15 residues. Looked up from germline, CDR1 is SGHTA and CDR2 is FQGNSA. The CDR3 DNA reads TGTGCCAGCAGCGGCAGGGGCCCGAGGGGAGATACGCAGTATTTT. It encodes CASSGRGPRGDTQYF.

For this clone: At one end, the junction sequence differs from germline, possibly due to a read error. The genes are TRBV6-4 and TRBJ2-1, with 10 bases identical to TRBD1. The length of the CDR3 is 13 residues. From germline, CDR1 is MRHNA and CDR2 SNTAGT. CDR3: CASSEGQGTPVLF. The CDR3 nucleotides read TGTGCCAGCAGTGAGGGACAGGGGACCCCCGTGCTCTTC.

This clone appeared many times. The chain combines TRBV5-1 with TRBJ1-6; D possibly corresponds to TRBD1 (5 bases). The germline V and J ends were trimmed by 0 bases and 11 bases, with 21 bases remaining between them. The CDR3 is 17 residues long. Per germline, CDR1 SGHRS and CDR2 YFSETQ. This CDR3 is CASSLGGFGQGGAPLHF. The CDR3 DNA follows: TGCGCCAGCAGCTTGGGCGGGTTCGGCCAGGGAGGGGCACCCCTCCACTTT. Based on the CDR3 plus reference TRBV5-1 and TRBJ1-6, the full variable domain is KAGVTQTPRYLIKTRGQQVTLSCSPISGHRSVSWYQQTPGQGLQFLFEYFSETQRNKGNFPGRFSGRQFSNSRSEMNVSTLELGDSALYLCASSLGGFGQGGAPLHFGNGTRLTVT.

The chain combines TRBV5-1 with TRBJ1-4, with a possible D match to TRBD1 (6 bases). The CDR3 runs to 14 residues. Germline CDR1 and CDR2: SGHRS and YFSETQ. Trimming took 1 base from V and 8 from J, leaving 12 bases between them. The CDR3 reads CASSLSSGEEKLFF. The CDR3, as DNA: TGCGCCAGCAGCTTGAGTTCAGGGGAAGAAAAACTGTTTTTT.

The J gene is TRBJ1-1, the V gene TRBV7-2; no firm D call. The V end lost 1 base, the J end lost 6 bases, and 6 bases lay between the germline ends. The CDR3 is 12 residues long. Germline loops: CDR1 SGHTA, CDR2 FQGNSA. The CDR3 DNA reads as TGTGCCAGCAGCTTAGTTCTAGCTGAAGCTTTCTTT. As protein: CASSLVLAEAFF.

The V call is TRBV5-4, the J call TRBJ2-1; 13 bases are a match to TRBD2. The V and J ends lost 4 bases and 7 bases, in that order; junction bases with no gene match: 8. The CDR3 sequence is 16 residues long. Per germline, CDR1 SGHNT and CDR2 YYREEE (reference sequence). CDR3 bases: TGTGCCAGCAGCCCGACAGGGACTAGCGGGACAAATGAGCAGTTCTTC. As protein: CASSPTGTSGTNEQFF. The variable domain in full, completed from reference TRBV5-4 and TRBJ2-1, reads ETGVTQSPTHLIKTRGQQVTLRCSSQSGHNTVSWYQQALGQGPQFIFQYYREEENGRGNFPPRFSGLQFPNYSSELNVNALELDDSALYLCASSPTGTSGTNEQFFGPGTRLTVL.

The CDR3 DNA sequence: TGTGCCAGCTCAGTATCGGGAGGCACTGAAGCTTTCTTT. Translated, it gives CASSVSGGTEAFF. V and J are TRBV18 and TRBJ1-1; D is unresolved. Germline values: CDR1 KGHSH, CDR2 LQKENI. V lost 5 bases to trimming and J lost 4 bases, with 11 bases between them. This CDR3 is built from 13 residues.